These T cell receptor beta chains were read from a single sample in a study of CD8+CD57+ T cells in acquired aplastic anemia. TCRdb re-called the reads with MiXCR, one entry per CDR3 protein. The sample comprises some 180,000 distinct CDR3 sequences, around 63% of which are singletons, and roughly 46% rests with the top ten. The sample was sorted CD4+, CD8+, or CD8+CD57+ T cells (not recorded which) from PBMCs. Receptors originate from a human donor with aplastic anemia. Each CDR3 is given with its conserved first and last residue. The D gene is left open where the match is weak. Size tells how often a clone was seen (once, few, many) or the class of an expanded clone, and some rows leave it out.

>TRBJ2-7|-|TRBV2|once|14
TGTGCCAGCAGTGGACAGAGCCAATACTACGAGCAGTACTTC
CASSGQSQYYEQYF
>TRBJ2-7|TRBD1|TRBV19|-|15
TGTGCCAGTAAGATAAGGCGACAGGGGGCTTACGAGCAGTACTTC
CASKIRRQGAYEQYF
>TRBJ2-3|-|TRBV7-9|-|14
TGTGCCAGCAGCTTAGAGACTAGTTACGATACGCAGTATTTT
CASSLETSYDTQYF
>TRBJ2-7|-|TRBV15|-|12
TGTGCCACCAGTCGAACCGGCTACGAGCAGTACTTC
CATSRTGYEQYF
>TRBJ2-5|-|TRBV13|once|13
TGTGCCAGCAGGGAGGGGCCGGGGACGACCCAGTACTTC
CASREGPGTTQYF
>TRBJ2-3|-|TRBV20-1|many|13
TGCAGTGCTAGAGGGGGGGTTCCGGATACGCAGTATTTT
CSARGGVPDTQYF
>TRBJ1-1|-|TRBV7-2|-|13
TGTGCCAGCAGCTCAGGGACATTTAATGAAGCTTTCTTT
CASSSGTFNEAFF
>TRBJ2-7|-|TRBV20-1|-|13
TGCAGTGCTAGGAGGGCAGGGCTGGGCGAGCAGTACTTC
CSARRAGLGEQYF
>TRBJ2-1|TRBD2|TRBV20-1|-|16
TGCAGTGCTAGTGGGGGGAGCGGGAGGGCCTCGAATGAGCAGTTCTTC
CSASGGSGRASNEQFF
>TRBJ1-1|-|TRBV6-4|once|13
TGTGCCGGACCGGGACTGCGAAACACTGAAGCTTTCTTT
CAGPGLRNTEAFF
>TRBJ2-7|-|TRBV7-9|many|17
TGTGCCAGCAGCTCACCCTTTGAGGGGACAACGCTCTACGAGCAGTACTTC
CASSSPFEGTTLYEQYF